This TCR beta chain was recorded in a study of T cells in localized non-small cell lung cancer. Broader study findings: Among blood samples, higher T cell density accompanied longer overall survival.

Germline CDR1 reads SGHVS; CDR2 reads FQNEAQ. The CDR3 is made up of 14 amino acids. Trimming pared 5 bases from V and 0 bases from J, leaving 10 bases between. Details on this clone: As yet, its antigen is unknown.

Measured with immunoSEQ multiplex PCR; TCRdb has only the in-frame clones, and not every one. The sample shows fewer than 45,000 clones, around 83% of them seen only once. The input for sequencing was peripheral blood, taken before any cancer treatment. The chain couples TRBV7-8 to TRBJ1-1; D might be TRBD1 (6 bases). The TCR was taken from a woman between 18 and 49 years old with stage III lung adenocarcinoma. This CDR3 is CASSTRQVNTEAFF. The CDR3 DNA is TGTGCCAGCAGCACGAGACAGGTGAACACTGAAGCTTTCTTT.